The 16 T cell receptor beta chains below all came from one sample that was sequenced in a study of PD-1 blockade in classical Hodgkin lymphoma. Every patient experienced relapse after autologous stem cell transplantation, and brentuximab vedotin exposure varied. Method: immunoSEQ multiplex PCR; TCRdb's copy keeps in-frame clones and lacks some. The data show 50,000 to 65,000 clones, 85% to 95% seen once. The source was peripheral blood mononuclear cells (PBMCs), collected before the second cycle of nivolumab. The receptors were sampled from a human donor with classical Hodgkin lymphoma.

The chain links TRBV2 to TRBJ1-4; D call uncertain. The CDR3 spans 20 residues. Germline assignment: CDR1 SNHLY and CDR2 FYNNEI. V was cut by 4 bases and J by 5 bases, with 29 bases left in between. This CDR3 reads CASSVWNYRSRSVVNEKLFF. The CDR3 DNA reads as TGTGCCAGCAGTGTTTGGAACTACCGGTCCCGCTCGGTGGTGAATGAAAAACTGTTTTTT.

This chain links TRBV28 with TRBJ2-4; D unresolved. Trimming left V 9 bases short and J 1 base short, with 16 bases between. The CDR3 totals 15 residues. Germline CDR1 is MDHEN and CDR2 is SYDVKM. CDR3 nucleotide sequence: TGTGCCAGTTTCGATCCCAAGGACGCCAAAAACATTCAGTACTTC. Translation gives CASFDPKDAKNIQYF.

The chain links TRBV29-1 to TRBJ2-7, with 8 bases lining up with TRBD1. Germline CDR1 reads SQVTM; CDR2 reads ANQGSEA. The CDR3 extends over 12 amino acids. V lost 3 bases, J lost 7 bases, and 5 bases stayed unmatched. The CDR3 nucleotides read TGCAGCGTTGACAGGGGGCTGGGGGAGCAGTACTTC. Translated, it gives CSVDRGLGEQYF.

The rearrangement links TRBV9 to TRBJ1-3; TRBD1 agrees at 10 bases. The CDR3 contains 16 residues. The V and J ends lost 3 bases and 4 bases, in that order; junction bases with no gene match: 7. Germline V gene sequence: CDR1 SGDLS, CDR2 YYNGEE. The CDR3 sequence is CASSATGQGDGNTIYF. In DNA, the CDR3 is TGTGCCAGCAGCGCCACCGGACAGGGGGACGGAAACACCATATATTTT.

The chain joins TRBV9 to TRBJ2-1; D is undetermined. Germline CDR1 reads SGDLS; CDR2 reads YYNGEE. Trimming cost V 0 bases and J 5 bases, with 3 bases left between them. The CDR3 spans 12 residues. CDR3 loop: CASSVDDNEQFF. The CDR3 nucleotides are TGTGCCAGCAGCGTAGACGACAATGAGCAGTTCTTC.

The CDR3 nucleotides are TGTGCCAGCAGTTGGGGGGACCCAGGTTACAATGAGCAGTTCTTC. It is translated as CASSWGDPGYNEQFF. V gene TRBV27 combines with J gene TRBJ2-1; possible D gene TRBD2, 6 bases. Trimming shortened V by 4 bases and J by 4 bases, and 14 bases separated the two germline ends. From germline, CDR1 is MNHEY and CDR2 SMNVEV (reference sequence). The CDR3 is 15 residues long.

V and J are TRBV13 and TRBJ1-1, with D perhaps matching TRBD1 (5 bases). Germline values: CDR1 PRHDT, CDR2 FYEKMQ (reference sequence). Deletions cut 2 bases from V and 6 bases from J, with 10 bases between. This CDR3 has 13 residues. In DNA form, the CDR3 reads TGTGCCAGCAGCTTAACCAGGGCCGCTGAAGCTTTCTTT. Translated, it gives CASSLTRAAEAFF.

V gene TRBV13 combines with J gene TRBJ2-5; no definite D call. Germline CDR1 is PRHDT and CDR2 is FYEKMQ (reference sequence). With 4 bases removed from V and 4 bases from J, the gap between germline ends came to 13 bases. The CDR3 is 14 amino acids. CDR3 protein: CASSSKGKAETQYF. Here the CDR3 DNA reads TGTGCCAGCAGCTCGAAGGGAAAAGCAGAGACCCAGTACTTC.

This sequence joins TRBV2 and TRBJ2-5, with 8 bases fitting TRBD2. The CDR3 is 13 residues long. V lost 3 bases to trimming and J lost 5 bases; unmatched junction nucleotides: 2. The V gene's germline CDR1 is SNHLY and CDR2 FYNNEI. CDR3 DNA sequence: TGTGCCAGCAGTGATGGCGGGGGGGAGACCCAGTACTTC. Its protein is CASSDGGGETQYF.

V gene TRBV4-3 combines with J gene TRBJ2-1, with TRBD2 matching over 10 bases. Germline V CDR1 and CDR2: LGHNA, YSLEER. This CDR3 region has 16 residues. V lost 5 bases to trimming and J lost 3 bases; unmatched junction nucleotides: 7. The CDR3 DNA is TGCGCCAGCAGCGACAGACTAGCGGGTGACTACAATGAGCAGTTCTTC. This translates into CASSDRLAGDYNEQFF.

The rearrangement links TRBV28 to TRBJ1-2; TRBD1 matches 7 bases. Trimming at V came to 4 bases and at J to 4 bases, leaving 6 bases not matched to a gene. CDR1 and CDR2 from the germline V gene are MDHEN and SYDVKM. The CDR3 covers 14 residues. The CDR3 protein is CASSSGGEAYGYTF. The CDR3 DNA follows: TGTGCCAGCAGTTCAGGGGGGGAAGCCTATGGCTACACCTTC.

The V gene is TRBV5-1, the J gene TRBJ2-1, with 15 nucleotides matching TRBD2. The V and J ends lost 4 bases and 8 bases, in that order; junction bases with no gene match: 7. Germline CDR1 SGHRS, CDR2 YFSETQ. The CDR3 is 16 residues long. The CDR3, as DNA: TGCGCCAGCAGCACCGGGACTAGCGGGGGGTACCATGAGCAGTTCTTC. This sequence encodes CASSTGTSGGYHEQFF.

The chain employs TRBV27 and TRBJ1-5; no firm D call. The germline V gene encodes CDR1 MNHEY and CDR2 SMNVEV (reference sequence). Trimming took 0 bases from V and 3 from J, leaving 9 bases between them. This CDR3 region has 15 residues. CDR3 nucleotide sequence: TGTGCCAGCAGTTTATCAGGATCCCTCAATCAGCCCCAGCATTTT. Encoded protein: CASSLSGSLNQPQHF.

The chain employs TRBV6-6 and TRBJ1-1; D ambiguous. V gave up 3 bases and J gave up 5 bases, with 13 bases separating them. The CDR3 loop spans 14 amino acids. Looked up from germline, CDR1 is MNHNY and CDR2 is SVGAGI (reference sequence). The CDR3 protein is CASSYQSGETEAFF. CDR3 DNA sequence: TGTGCCAGCAGTTATCAGTCCGGAGAAACTGAAGCTTTCTTT.

The J gene is TRBJ2-3, the V gene TRBV21-1; TRBD2, as called in the table, went unchecked against the DNA. TRBV21-1 is annotated as a pseudogene. The CDR3 has 17 residues. The CDR3 DNA is TGTGCCAGCAGCAAAGCACGGAAGCGGGGGGACACAGATACGCAGTATTTT. It specifies CASSKARKRGDTDTQYF.

Only a few counts were recorded for this clone. The chain couples TRBV7-8 to TRBJ1-1; the match to TRBD1 covers 9 bases. This CDR3 is built from 15 residues. J gave up 1 base and V 5 bases, and 5 bases lay outside the gene matches. From germline, CDR1 is SGHVS and CDR2 FQNEAQ. CDR3 sequence (DNA): TGTGCCAGCAGCAGCCTGGACAGGGGGAACACTGAAGCTTTCTTT. Residues: CASSSLDRGNTEAFF.